This record looks at one TCR beta chain sequence and its context. Its specificity is not known. This entry comes from a study of cytomegalovirus exposure and HLA in healthy donors. Study-level findings and limits: For most TCR sequences rarity was the rule, although some public TCRs occurred in many donors. Earlier analysis found most TCR beta V segments productive about 90% or about 30% of the time. The authors enumerated around 150 TCR beta chains as linked to cytomegalovirus. A likely sequencing artifact accounted for one observed cluster of highly shared sequence variants.

Germline-derived CDR1 and CDR2 are SEHNR and FQNEAQ (reference sequence). The CDR3 consists of 15 residues. V lost 4 bases to trimming and J lost 9 bases; unmatched junction nucleotides: 10. The PCR ran on 60 Vbeta and 13 Jbeta primers. The assay was immunoSEQ multiplex PCR, and TCRdb's table has in-frame clones only and misses some. The table shows about 110,000 clones, with around 70% occurring only once. This receptor was taken from a man aged 25-45 years in good health and CMV-seropositive. The rearrangement links TRBV7-9 to TRBJ2-3; 10 nucleotides align to TRBD2. The specimen sequenced was PBMCs. The CDR3 sequence: CASSYLSGRADTQYF. CDR3 DNA sequence: TGTGCCAGCAGCTACCTCAGCGGGAGGGCCGACACGCAGTATTTT.